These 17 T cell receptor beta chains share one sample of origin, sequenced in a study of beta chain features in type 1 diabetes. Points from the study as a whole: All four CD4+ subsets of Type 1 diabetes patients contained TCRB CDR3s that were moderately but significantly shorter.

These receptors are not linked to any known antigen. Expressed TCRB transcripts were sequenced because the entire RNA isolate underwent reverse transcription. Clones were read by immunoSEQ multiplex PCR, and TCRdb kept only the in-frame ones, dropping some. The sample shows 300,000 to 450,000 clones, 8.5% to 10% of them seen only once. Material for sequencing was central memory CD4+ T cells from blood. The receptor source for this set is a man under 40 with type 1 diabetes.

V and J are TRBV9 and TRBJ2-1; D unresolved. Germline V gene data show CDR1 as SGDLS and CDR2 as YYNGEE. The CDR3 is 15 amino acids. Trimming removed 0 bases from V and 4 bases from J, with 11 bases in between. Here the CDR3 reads CASSVEASSYNEQFF. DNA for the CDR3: TGTGCCAGCAGCGTAGAAGCCTCCTCTTACAATGAGCAGTTCTTC.

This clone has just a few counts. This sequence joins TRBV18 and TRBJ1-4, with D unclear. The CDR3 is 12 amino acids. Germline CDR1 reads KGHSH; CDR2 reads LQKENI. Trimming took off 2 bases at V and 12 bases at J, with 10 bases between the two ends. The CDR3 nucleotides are TGTGCCAGCTCACCAGTCTCAGGCGAACTGTTTTTT. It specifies CASSPVSGELFF. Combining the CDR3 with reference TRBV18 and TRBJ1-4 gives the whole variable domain NAGVMQNPRHLVRRRGQEARLRCSPMKGHSHVYWYRQLPEEGLKFMVYLQKENIIDESGMPKERFSAEFPKEGPSILRIQQVVRGDSAAYFCASSPVSGELFFGSGTQLSVL.

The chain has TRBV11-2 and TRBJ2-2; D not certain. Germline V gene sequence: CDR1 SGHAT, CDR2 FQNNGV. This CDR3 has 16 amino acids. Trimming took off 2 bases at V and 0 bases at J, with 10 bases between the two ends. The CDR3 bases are TGTGCCAGCAGCTTACACATTAATGCGAACACCGGGGAGCTGTTTTTT. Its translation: CASSLHINANTGELFF.

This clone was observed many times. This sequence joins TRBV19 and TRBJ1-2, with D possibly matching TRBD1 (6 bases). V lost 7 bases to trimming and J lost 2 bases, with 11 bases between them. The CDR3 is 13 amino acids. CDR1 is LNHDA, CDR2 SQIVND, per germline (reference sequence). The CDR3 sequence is CASNPDRNYGYTF. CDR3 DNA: TGTGCCAGTAATCCCGACAGGAACTATGGCTACACCTTC.

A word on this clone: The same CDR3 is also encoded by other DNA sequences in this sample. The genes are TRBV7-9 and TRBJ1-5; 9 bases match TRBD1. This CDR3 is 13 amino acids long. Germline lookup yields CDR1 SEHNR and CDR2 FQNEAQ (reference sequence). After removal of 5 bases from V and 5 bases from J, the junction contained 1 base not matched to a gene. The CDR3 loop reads CASSRDRDQPQHF. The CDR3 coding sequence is TGTGCCAGCAGCCGGGACAGGGATCAGCCCCAGCATTTT.

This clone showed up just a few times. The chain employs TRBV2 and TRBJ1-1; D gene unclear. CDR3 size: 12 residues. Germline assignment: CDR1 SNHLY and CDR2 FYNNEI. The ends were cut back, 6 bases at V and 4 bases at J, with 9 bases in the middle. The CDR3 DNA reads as TGTGCCAGCAGAAGTTCCCCCACTGAAGCTTTCTTT. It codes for CASRSSPTEAFF.

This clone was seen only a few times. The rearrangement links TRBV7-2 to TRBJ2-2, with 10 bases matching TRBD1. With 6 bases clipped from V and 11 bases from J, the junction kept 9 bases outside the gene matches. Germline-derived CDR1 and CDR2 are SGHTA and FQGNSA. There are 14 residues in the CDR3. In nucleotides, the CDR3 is TGTGCCAGCAGTCCGGGACAGGGGTCGGGTGAGCTGTTTTTT. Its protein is CASSPGQGSGELFF.

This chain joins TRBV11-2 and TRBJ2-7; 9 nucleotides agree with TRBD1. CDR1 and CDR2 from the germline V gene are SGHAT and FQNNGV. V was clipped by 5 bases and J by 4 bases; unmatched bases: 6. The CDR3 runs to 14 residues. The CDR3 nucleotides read TGTGCCAGCAGCAGAACAGGGGGCGCGTACGAGCAGTACTTC. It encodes CASSRTGGAYEQYF.

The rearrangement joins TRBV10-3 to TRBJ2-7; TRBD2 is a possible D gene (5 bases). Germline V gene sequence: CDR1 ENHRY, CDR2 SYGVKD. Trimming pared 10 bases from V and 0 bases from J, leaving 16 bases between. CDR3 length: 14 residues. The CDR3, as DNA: TGTGCCAGCAGCGCATACGGGAACTCCTACGAGCAGTACTTC. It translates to CASSAYGNSYEQYF.

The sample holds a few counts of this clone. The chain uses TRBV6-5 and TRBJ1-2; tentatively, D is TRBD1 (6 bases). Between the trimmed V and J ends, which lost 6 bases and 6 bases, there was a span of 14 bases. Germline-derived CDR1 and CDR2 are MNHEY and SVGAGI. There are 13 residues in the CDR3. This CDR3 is CASRPTGSDGYTF. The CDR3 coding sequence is TGTGCCAGCAGACCAACAGGGTCAGATGGCTACACCTTC.

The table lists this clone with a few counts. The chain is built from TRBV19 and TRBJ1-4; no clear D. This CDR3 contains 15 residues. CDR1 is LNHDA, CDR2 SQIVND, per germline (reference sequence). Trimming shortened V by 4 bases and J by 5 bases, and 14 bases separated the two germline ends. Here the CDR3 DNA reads TGTGCCAGTAGTACCGGCGACGGGATCAATGAAAAACTGTTTTTT. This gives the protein CASSTGDGINEKLFF.

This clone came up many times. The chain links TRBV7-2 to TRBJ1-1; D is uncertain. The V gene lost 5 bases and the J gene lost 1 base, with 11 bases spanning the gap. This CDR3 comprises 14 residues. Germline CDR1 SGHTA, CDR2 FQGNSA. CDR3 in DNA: TGTGCCAGCAGCCTGGCCCGGACGAACACTGAAGCTTTCTTT. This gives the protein CASSLARTNTEAFF. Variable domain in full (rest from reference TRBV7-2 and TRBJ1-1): GAGVSQSPSNKVTEKGKDVELRCDPISGHTALYWYRQSLGQGLEFLIYFQGNSAPDKSGLPSDRFSAERTGGSVSTLTIQRTQQEDSAVYLCASSLARTNTEAFFGQGTRLTVV.

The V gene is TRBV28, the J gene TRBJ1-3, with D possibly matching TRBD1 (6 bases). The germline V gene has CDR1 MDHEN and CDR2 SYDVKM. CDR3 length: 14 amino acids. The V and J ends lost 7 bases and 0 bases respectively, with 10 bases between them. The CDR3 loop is CASNQGNSGNTIYF. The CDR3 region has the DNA TGTGCCAGCAATCAGGGGAACTCTGGAAACACCATATATTTT. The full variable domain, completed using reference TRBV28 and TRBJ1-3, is DVKVTQSSRYLVKRTGEKVFLECVQDMDHENMFWYRQDPGLGLRLIYFSYDVKMKEKGDIPEGYSVSREKKERFSLILESASTNQTSMYLCASNQGNSGNTIYFGEGSWLTVV.

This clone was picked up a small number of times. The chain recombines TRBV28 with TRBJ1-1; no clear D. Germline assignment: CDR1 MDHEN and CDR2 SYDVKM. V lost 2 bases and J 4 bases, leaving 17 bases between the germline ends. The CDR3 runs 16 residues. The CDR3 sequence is CASSLRAGGLGTEAFF. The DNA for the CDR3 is TGTGCCAGCAGTTTAAGGGCAGGAGGACTTGGCACTGAAGCTTTCTTT. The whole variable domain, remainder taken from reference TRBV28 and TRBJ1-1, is DVKVTQSSRYLVKRTGEKVFLECVQDMDHENMFWYRQDPGLGLRLIYFSYDVKMKEKGDIPEGYSVSREKKERFSLILESASTNQTSMYLCASSLRAGGLGTEAFFGQGTRLTVV.

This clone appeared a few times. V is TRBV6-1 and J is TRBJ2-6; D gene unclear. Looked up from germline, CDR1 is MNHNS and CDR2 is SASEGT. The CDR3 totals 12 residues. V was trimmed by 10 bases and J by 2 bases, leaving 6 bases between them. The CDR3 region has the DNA TGTGCCATCTCCCCTGGGGCCAACGTCCTGACTTTC. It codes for CAISPGANVLTF.

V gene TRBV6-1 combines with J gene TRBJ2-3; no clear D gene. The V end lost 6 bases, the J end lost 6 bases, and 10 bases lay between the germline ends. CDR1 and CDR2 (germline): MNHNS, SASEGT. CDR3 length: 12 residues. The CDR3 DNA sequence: TGTGCCAGCAGCCCAGCAGACGATACGCAGTATTTT. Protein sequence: CASSPADDTQYF.

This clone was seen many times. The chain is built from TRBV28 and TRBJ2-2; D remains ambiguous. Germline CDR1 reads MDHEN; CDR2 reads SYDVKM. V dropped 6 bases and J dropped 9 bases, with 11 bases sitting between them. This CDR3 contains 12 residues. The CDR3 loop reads CASSRAARELFF. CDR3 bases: TGTGCCAGCAGCCGGGCTGCCCGGGAGCTGTTTTTT.